These 17 T cell receptor beta chains were all obtained from the same sample, sequenced in a study of CD8+CD57+ T cells in acquired aplastic anemia. Profiling that covered TCR beta VDJ and CDR3 relied on genomic DNA as its template. TCRdb recomputed calls from the reads with MiXCR, one row per CDR3 protein. The sample lists about 190,000 distinct CDR3 sequences; less than 65% were seen once. What was sequenced was sorted CD4+, CD8+, or CD8+CD57+ T cells (not recorded which) from PBMCs. These receptors were collected from a human donor in good health, serving as a control.

The chain couples TRBV29-1 to TRBJ2-7; possibly TRBD2 for D (5 bases). V was pared by 7 bases and J by 4 bases, with 23 bases between. The germline CDR1 and CDR2 sequences are SQVTM and ANQGSEA. The length of the CDR3 is 15 residues. In DNA form, the CDR3 reads TGCAGCGCTACTAGGGCCGGCACGTCCCCTTACGAGCAGTACTTC. This encodes CSATRAGTSPYEQYF.

The chain carries TRBV30 and TRBJ2-3, with D possibly being TRBD2 (6 bases). Germline V gene data show CDR1 as GTSNPN and CDR2 as SVGIG (reference sequence). With 4 bases removed from V and 0 bases from J, the gap between germline ends came to 8 bases. The CDR3 consists of 13 residues. This CDR3 is CAWTGLSTDTQYF. The CDR3 DNA sequence: TGTGCCTGGACGGGACTGAGCACAGATACGCAGTATTTT.

For this clonotype: One junction end does not reproduce the germline sequence, and a read error may be involved. The rearrangement links TRBV2 to TRBJ2-3; the D call may be TRBD1 or TRBD2 (7 bases each). This CDR3 spans 18 amino acids. Germline CDR1 SNHLY, CDR2 FYNNEI. The CDR3 coding sequence is TGTGCCAGCAGCAAGAGGGGGCTGGCGGGAGCTGTCACAGATACGCAGTGTTTT. Encoded protein: CASSKRGLAGAVTDTQCF.

This chain links TRBV20-1 with TRBJ2-1; 8 bases match TRBD2. The J segment lost 5 bases and the V segment lost 0 bases, leaving 0 bases of the junction unmatched. CDR1 DFQATT and CDR2 SNEGSKA come from the germline V gene (reference sequence). This CDR3 comprises 13 residues. Written as DNA, the CDR3 is TGCAGTGCTAGAGATAGCGGGAACAATGAGCAGTTCTTC. It yields the protein CSARDSGNNEQFF.

This clonotype has a count of ten or more. The chain carries TRBV13 and TRBJ1-6; no definite D call. Germline CDR1 and CDR2: PRHDT and FYEKMQ (reference sequence). This CDR3 has 17 amino acids. The V and J ends lost 4 bases and 3 bases respectively, with 16 bases between them. CDR3 amino acids: CASSYYPSQIYNSPLHF. The CDR3 DNA follows: TGTGCCAGCAGCTATTATCCCTCCCAGATCTATAATTCACCCCTCCACTTT. The entire variable domain, with the rest obtained from reference TRBV13 and TRBJ1-6, is as follows: AAGVIQSPRHLIKEKRETATLKCYPIPRHDTVYWYQQGPGQDPQFLISFYEKMQSDKGSIPDRFSAQQFSDYHSELNMSSLELGDSALYFCASSYYPSQIYNSPLHFGNGTRLTVT.

This clonotype was detected many times. This chain connects TRBV19 to TRBJ2-5; 11 bases are shared with TRBD2. Germline V gives CDR1 LNHDA, CDR2 SQIVND (reference sequence). CDR3 length equals 16 residues. With 0 bases clipped from V and 1 base from J, the junction kept 1 base outside the gene matches. As DNA, the CDR3 is TGTGCCAGTAGTATAGATAGCGGGGGGGCCCAAGAGACCCAGTACTTC. It encodes CASSIDSGGAQETQYF.

V gene TRBV7-8 combines with J gene TRBJ1-1, with no clear D. Between the trimmed V and J ends, which lost 7 bases and 8 bases, there was a span of 26 bases. This CDR3 spans 16 amino acids. The germline V gene has CDR1 SGHVS and CDR2 FQNEAQ. The CDR3 nucleotides read TGTGCCAGCACATTCATATCTGGGCTCGGGAGTAGCGAAGCTTTCTTT. It specifies CASTFISGLGSSEAFF.

This clonotype has ten or more counts. This chain links TRBV30 with TRBJ1-5, with D hard to call. Trimming took off 1 base at V and 0 bases at J, with 4 bases between the two ends. CDR1 and CDR2 (germline): GTSNPN, SVGIG (reference sequence). This CDR3 region has 13 residues. CDR3 DNA sequence: TGTGCCTGGAGTGGAGATAGCAATCAGCCCCAGCATTTT. Translation: CAWSGDSNQPQHF.

This chain uses TRBV5-1 with TRBJ2-7; TRBD1 or TRBD2 may be the D gene (7 bases each). This CDR3 comprises 15 residues. V was trimmed by 2 bases and J by 2 bases, leaving 14 bases between them. Germline loops: CDR1 SGHRS, CDR2 YFSETQ. The CDR3: CASSFSGTAAYEQYF. CDR3 sequence (DNA): TGCGCCAGCAGCTTCAGCGGGACAGCAGCCTACGAGCAGTACTTC.

This clonotype was counted at least ten times. V and J are TRBV19 and TRBJ2-6, with D unclear. This CDR3 region has 13 residues. The germline V gene encodes CDR1 LNHDA and CDR2 SQIVND (reference sequence). Trimming took 3 bases from V and 0 from J, leaving 0 bases between them. This CDR3 reads CASSISGANVLTF. The CDR3 DNA reads as TGTGCCAGTAGTATCTCTGGGGCCAACGTCCTGACTTTC.

The chain combines TRBV7-2 with TRBJ2-7; 12 nucleotides align to TRBD2. V shed 5 bases, J shed 2 bases, and the junction held 4 bases outside the gene matches. The germline V gene encodes CDR1 SGHTA and CDR2 FQGNSA. The CDR3 covers 15 residues. The chain's CDR3 is CASSRTSGVPYEQYF. DNA of the CDR3: TGTGCCAGCAGCCGGACTAGCGGGGTCCCCTACGAGCAGTACTTC.

The chain uses TRBV28 and TRBJ2-1, with D tentatively TRBD1 (6 bases). The V end lost 2 bases, the J end lost 2 bases, and 10 bases lay between the germline ends. Germline V gives CDR1 MDHEN, CDR2 SYDVKM. The CDR3 has 15 amino acids. This chain's CDR3 is CASSLGTLTYNEQFF. The CDR3 bases are TGTGCCAGCAGTTTAGGGACACTTACCTACAATGAGCAGTTCTTC.

Turning to this clonotype: One end of the junction fails to match germline, which may point to a read error. The rearrangement joins TRBV7-3 to TRBJ2-5; 7 nucleotides align to TRBD2. The CDR3 has 16 residues. CDR1 SGHTA and CDR2 FQGTGA come from the germline V gene. The CDR3 DNA sequence: TGCGCCAGCAGCCAAGACCACGGCGGGGGTAAAGAGACCCAGTACTTC. Protein: CASSQDHGGGKETQYF. Full variable domain (remainder filled in from reference TRBV7-3 and TRBJ2-5): GAGVSQTPSNKVTEKGKYVELRCDPISGHTALYWYRQSLGQGPEFLIYFQGTGAADDSGLPNDRFFAVRPEGSVSTLKIQRTERGDSAVYLCASSQDHGGGKETQYFGPGTRLLVL.

This clonotype was detected only once. The chain has TRBV20-1 and TRBJ2-3; D is tentatively TRBD1 or TRBD2 (5 bases each). The CDR3 covers 16 residues. From germline, CDR1 is DFQATT and CDR2 SNEGSKA (reference sequence). With 0 bases removed from V and 2 bases from J, the gap between germline ends came to 15 bases. The CDR3 DNA reads as TGCAGTGCTAGAGATCTCGTGGGGGACGCCACAGATACGCAGTATTTT. Residues: CSARDLVGDATDTQYF.

The chain recombines TRBV10-3 with TRBJ1-1; maybe TRBD1 (5 bases). This CDR3 has 14 amino acids. Trimming pared 2 bases from V and 6 bases from J, leaving 13 bases between. Germline lookup yields CDR1 ENHRY and CDR2 SYGVKD. DNA of the CDR3: TGTGCCATCAGTGAGCCAACCAGGGAGTCTGAAGCTTTCTTT. Translating gives CAISEPTRESEAFF.

This clonotype was detected a few times. Since a much larger clone is just one base distant, this may be a read error. The gene calls are TRBV7-3 and TRBJ2-1; the match to TRBD1 covers 7 bases. Germline V gives CDR1 SGHTA, CDR2 FQGTGA. Losses at the gene ends were 2 bases for V and 9 bases for J; bases not matched to a gene: 4. This CDR3 spans 13 amino acids. Written as DNA, the CDR3 is TGTGCCAGCAGCTTACTCTCAGGGGGTGAGCAGTTCTTC. Translation gives CASSLLSGGEQFF.

This clonotype appeared many times. The chain joins TRBV11-2 to TRBJ2-5, with unresolved D. The CDR3 runs to 12 residues. CDR1 SGHAT and CDR2 FQNNGV come from the germline V gene. The ends were cut back, 5 bases at V and 1 base at J, with 5 bases in the middle. For the CDR3, the DNA is TGTGCCAGCAGCCTCGTCCAAGAGACCCAGTACTTC. It yields the protein CASSLVQETQYF.